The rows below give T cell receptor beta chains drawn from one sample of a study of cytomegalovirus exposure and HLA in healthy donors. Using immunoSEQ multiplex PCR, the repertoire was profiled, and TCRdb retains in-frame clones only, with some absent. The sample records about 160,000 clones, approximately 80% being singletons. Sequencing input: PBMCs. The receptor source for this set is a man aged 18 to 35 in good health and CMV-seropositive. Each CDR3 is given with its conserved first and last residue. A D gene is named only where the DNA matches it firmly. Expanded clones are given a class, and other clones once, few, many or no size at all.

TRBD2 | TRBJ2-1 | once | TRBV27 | TGTGCCAGCACCCCTAGCGGGGGGGCAGCCTACAATGAGCAGTTCTTC | CASTPSGGAAYNEQFF
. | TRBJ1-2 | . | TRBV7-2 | TGTGCCAGCAGCTCCGCCTGGCTCAGGGGAGTAGGTGGCTACACCTTC | CASSSAWLRGVGGYTF
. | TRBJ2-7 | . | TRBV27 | TGTGCCAACCGGAGGGGAAGTTTCTACGAGCAGTACTTC | CANRRGSFYEQYF
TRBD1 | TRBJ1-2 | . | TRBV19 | TGTGCCAGTAGTCCGGGACAGGGGATAGGCGGCTACACCTTC | CASSPGQGIGGYTF
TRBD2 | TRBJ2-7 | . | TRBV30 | TGTGCCTGGTCAACTAGCGGGAGGCCCTACGAGCAGTACTTC | CAWSTSGRPYEQYF
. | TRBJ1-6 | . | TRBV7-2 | TGTGCCAGCAGCTTAGAGCTACCCCTCCACTTT | CASSLELPLHF
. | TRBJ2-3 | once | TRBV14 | TGTGCCAGCAGCCTCGTCGACGGGGATACGCAGTATTTT | CASSLVDGDTQYF
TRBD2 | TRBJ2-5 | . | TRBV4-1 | TGCGCCAGCAGCCAAGATTGGGGGGGGGAAGAGACCCAGTACTTC | CASSQDWGGEETQYF
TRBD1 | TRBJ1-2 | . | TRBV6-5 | TGTGCCAGCACCGCGGGACAGTCCTATGGCTACACCTTC | CASTAGQSYGYTF
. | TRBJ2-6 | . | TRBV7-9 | TGTGCCAGCAGCTTAACCTCGACAGGCACTGGGGCCAACGTCCTGACTTTC | CASSLTSTGTGANVLTF
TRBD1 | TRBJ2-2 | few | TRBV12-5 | TGTGCTAGTGGACGGGGACAGGGGAACACCGGGGAGCTGTTTTTT | CASGRGQGNTGELFF
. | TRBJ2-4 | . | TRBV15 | TGTGCCACCAGCAGAGAATGGAGCCTACGGGGGGCCAAAAACATTCAGTACTTC | CATSREWSLRGAKNIQYF
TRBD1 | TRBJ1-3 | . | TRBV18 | TGTGCCAGCTCACCGGAGACAGGGTCTGGAAACACCATATATTTT | CASSPETGSGNTIYF
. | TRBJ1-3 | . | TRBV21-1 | TGTGCCAGCAGCCAGAACAGGGGAGTCGCTGGAAACACCATATATTTT | CASSQNRGVAGNTIYF
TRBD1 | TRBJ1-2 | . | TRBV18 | TGTGCCAGCTCATCCGCCGGGACAGGTGTTAACTATGGCTACACCTTC | CASSSAGTGVNYGYTF
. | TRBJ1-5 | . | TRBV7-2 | TGTGCCAGCAGCTCCCTTGTTCAGGGTGGCAATCAGCCCCAGCATTTT | CASSSLVQGGNQPQHF
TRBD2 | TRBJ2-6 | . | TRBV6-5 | TGTGCCAGCAACGGGGGGGCGGCTGGGGCCAACGTCCTGACTTTC | CASNGGAAGANVLTF
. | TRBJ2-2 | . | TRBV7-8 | TGTGCCAGCAGCCCGCCAGGATTACAGAGCACCGGGGAGCTGTTTTTT | CASSPPGLQSTGELFF
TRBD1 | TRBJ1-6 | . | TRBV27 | TGTGCCAGCAGAAGCGGACAGGGTTATTCACCCCTCCACTTT | CASRSGQGYSPLHF
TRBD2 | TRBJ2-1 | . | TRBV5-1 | TGCGCCAGCAGCTTGCGGGCTAGCGGGATTTACAATGAGCAGTTCTTC | CASSLRASGIYNEQFF
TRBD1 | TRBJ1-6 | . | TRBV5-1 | TGCGCCAGCAGCAGCCGGACAGGGGACAATTCACCCCTCCACTTT | CASSSRTGDNSPLHF
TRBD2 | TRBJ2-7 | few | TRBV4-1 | TGCGCCAGCAGCCAAGATCGGGCTAGCGGGGGGAACGAGCAGTACTTC | CASSQDRASGGNEQYF
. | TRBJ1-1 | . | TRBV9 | TGTGCCAGCAGCGCCAGTGCCATGAACACTGAAGCTTTCTTT | CASSASAMNTEAFF
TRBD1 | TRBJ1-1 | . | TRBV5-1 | TGCGCCAGCAGCTCCCGGACAGGGGACACTGAAGCTTTCTTT | CASSSRTGDTEAFF
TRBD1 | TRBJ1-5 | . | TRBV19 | TGTGCCAGTAGTATAGCTGTCCAGGGGGCTCAGCCCCAGCATTTT | CASSIAVQGAQPQHF
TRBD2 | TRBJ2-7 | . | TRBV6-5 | TGTGCCAGCAGCCAAGGACTAGCGGACGAGCAGTACTTC | CASSQGLADEQYF
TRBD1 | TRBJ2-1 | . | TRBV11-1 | TGTGCCAGCAGCTTGGACAGGGACAATGAGCAGTTCTTC | CASSLDRDNEQFF
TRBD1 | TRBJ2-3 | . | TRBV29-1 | TGCAGCGTTCTCCTCATCTTATGGGACAGGGGGGTCACAGATACGCAGTATTTT | CSVLLILWDRGVTDTQYF
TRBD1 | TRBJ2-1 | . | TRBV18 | TGTGCCAGCTCACCTGGGACAGACAATGAGCAGTTCTTC | CASSPGTDNEQFF
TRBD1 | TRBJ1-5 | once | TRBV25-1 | TGTGCCAGCAGTGACGGGACAGGATTCCGCAATCAGCCCCAGCATTTT | CASSDGTGFRNQPQHF
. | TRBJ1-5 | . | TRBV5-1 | TGCGCCAGCAGCTTGGGAGGGGACAACGGCGTCAATCAGCCCCAGCATTTT | CASSLGGDNGVNQPQHF
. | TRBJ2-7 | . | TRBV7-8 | TGTGCCAGCAGCCCGGGTTCCGCCTACGAGCAGTACTTC | CASSPGSAYEQYF
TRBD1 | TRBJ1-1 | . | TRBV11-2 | TGTGCCAGCAGCGCGGCAACAGGGGTTGACACTGAAGCTTTCTTT | CASSAATGVDTEAFF